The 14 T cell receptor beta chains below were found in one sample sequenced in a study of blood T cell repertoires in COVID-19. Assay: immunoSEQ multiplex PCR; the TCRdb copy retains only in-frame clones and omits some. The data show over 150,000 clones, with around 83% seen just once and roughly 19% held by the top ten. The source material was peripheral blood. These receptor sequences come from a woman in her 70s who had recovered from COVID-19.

The CDR3 DNA sequence: TGTGCCAGCAGCCCAGGGGGTCTAGACGACGTCCTGACTTTC. Translation: CASSPGGLDDVLTF. The rearrangement uses TRBV6-5 and TRBJ2-6; TRBD1 matches at 7 bases. J lost 11 bases, V lost 6 bases, and 10 bases had no gene match. CDR3 length: 14 amino acids. Germline CDR1 and CDR2: MNHEY and SVGAGI.

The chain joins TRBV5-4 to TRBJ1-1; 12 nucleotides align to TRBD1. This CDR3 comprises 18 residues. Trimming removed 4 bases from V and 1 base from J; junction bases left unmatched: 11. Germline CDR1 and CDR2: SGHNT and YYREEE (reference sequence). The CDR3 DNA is TGTGCCAGCAGCCCCGGGACAGGGGGCCTTTCCCCGAACACTGAAGCTTTCTTT. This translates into CASSPGTGGLSPNTEAFF.

CDR3 amino acids: CASSGGPGGTDTQYF. The CDR3, as DNA: TGTGCCAGCAGCGGGGGCCCAGGAGGGACAGATACGCAGTATTTT. V is TRBV9 and J is TRBJ2-3, with D maybe TRBD2 (6 bases). V gave up 3 bases and J gave up 3 bases, with 14 bases separating them. Looked up from germline, CDR1 is SGDLS and CDR2 is YYNGEE. This CDR3 region has 15 residues.

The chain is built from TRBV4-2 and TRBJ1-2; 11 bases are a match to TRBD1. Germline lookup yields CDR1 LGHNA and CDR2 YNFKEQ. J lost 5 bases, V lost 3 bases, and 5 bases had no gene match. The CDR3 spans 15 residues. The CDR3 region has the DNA TGTGCCAGCAGCCACCACGGACAGGGGGCATATGGCTACACCTTC. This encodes CASSHHGQGAYGYTF.

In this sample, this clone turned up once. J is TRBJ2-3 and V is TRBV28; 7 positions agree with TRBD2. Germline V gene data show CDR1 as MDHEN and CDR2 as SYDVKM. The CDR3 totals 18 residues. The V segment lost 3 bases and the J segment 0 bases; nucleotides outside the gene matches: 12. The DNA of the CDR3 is TGTGCCAGCAGTTTGGTTGGCGGGGGTTTCGCTAGCACAGATACGCAGTATTTT. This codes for CASSLVGGGFASTDTQYF.

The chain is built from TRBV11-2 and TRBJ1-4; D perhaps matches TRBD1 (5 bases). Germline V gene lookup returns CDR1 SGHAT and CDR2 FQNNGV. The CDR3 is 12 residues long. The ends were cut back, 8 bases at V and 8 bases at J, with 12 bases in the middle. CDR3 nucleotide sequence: TGTGCCAGCCGGGGGAGTCGGGAAAAACTGTTTTTT. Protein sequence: CASRGSREKLFF.

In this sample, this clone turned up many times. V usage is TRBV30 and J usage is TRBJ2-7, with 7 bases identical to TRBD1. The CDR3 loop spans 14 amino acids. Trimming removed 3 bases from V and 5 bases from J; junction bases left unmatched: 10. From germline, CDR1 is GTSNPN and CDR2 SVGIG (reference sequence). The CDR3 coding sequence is TGTGCCTGGAGGGTAGGCAGGGGGATCGACGAGCAGTACTTC. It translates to CAWRVGRGIDEQYF.

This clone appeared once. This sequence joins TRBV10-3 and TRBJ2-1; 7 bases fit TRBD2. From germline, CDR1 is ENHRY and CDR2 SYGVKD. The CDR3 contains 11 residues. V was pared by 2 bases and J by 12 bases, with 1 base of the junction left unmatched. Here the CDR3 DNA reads TGTGCCATCAGTGAGGGGAGGGGGCAGTTCTTC. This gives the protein CAISEGRGQFF.

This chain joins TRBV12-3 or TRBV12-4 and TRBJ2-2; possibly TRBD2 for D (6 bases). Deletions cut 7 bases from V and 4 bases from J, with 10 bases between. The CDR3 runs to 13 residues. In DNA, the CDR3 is TGTGCCAGCACCCTGACTAGCACCGGGGAGCTGTTTTTT. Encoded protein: CASTLTSTGELFF.

CDR3 in DNA: TGTGCCAGCAGTCCCCTGCGGGCCGGGGAGCTGTTTTTT. It yields the protein CASSPLRAGELFF. V and J are TRBV12-3 or TRBV12-4 and TRBJ2-2; tentatively, D is TRBD2 (5 bases). Trimming took off 5 bases at V and 6 bases at J, with 10 bases between the two ends. The CDR3 extends over 13 amino acids.

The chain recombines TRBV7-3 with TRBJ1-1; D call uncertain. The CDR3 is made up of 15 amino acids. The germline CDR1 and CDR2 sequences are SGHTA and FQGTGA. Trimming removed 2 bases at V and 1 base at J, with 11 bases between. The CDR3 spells CASSLEGPRNTEAFF. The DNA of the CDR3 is TGTGCCAGCAGCTTAGAGGGTCCGAGGAACACTGAAGCTTTCTTT.

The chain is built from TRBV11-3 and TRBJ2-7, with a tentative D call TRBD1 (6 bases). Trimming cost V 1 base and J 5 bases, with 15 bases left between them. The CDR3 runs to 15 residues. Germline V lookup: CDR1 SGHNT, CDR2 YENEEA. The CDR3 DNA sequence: TGTGCCAGCAGCTTAGTAGGGGGTGGCATCGACGAGCAGTACTTC. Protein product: CASSLVGGGIDEQYF.

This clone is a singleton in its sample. CDR3 bases: TGTGCCAGCAGTTTAGCGGGGGGGGATACGCAGTATTTT. As protein: CASSLAGGDTQYF. The gene calls are TRBV27 and TRBJ2-3, with 9 positions matching TRBD2. This CDR3 has 13 amino acids. The V segment lost 2 bases and the J segment 6 bases; nucleotides outside the gene matches: 0. Germline V gene lookup returns CDR1 MNHEY and CDR2 SMNVEV (reference sequence).

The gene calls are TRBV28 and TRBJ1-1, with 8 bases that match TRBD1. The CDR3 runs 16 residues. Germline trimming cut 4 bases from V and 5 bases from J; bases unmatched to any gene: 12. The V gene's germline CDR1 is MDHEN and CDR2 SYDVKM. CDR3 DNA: TGTGCCAGCAGTTATGGGCCAGGGGGCGCGGGGACTGAAGCTTTCTTT. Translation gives CASSYGPGGAGTEAFF.